The 2 T cell receptor beta chains listed next were all sequenced from one sample in a study of blood T cells in healthy people across ages. The authors ran a second PCR of roughly 6 to 11 cycles using a sample-barcoded 5' primer and a J-beta primer mix. TCRdb processed the 5' RACE reads anew with MiXCR; each CDR3 protein has one entry. Of around 1,500,000 distinct CDR3 sequences in the sample, 40% to 50% were seen once. Sequenced material: blood. All receptors derive from a woman aged 18-29 years in good health.

This sequence joins TRBV28 and TRBJ1-5; D call uncertain. This CDR3 spans 15 amino acids. CDR1 is MDHEN, CDR2 SYDVKM, per germline. The V and J ends lost 10 bases and 4 bases respectively, with 20 bases between them. The CDR3 spells CATRTGVGPNQPQHF. The CDR3 nucleotides read TGTGCCACGCGAACTGGGGTGGGCCCAAATCAGCCCCAGCATTTT. Filled out from reference TRBV28 and TRBJ1-5, the complete variable domain reads DVKVTQSSRYLVKRTGEKVFLECVQDMDHENMFWYRQDPGLGLRLIYFSYDVKMKEKGDIPEGYSVSREKKERFSLILESASTNQTSMYLCATRTGVGPNQPQHFGDGTRLSIL.

Only a few counts were recorded for this clonotype. The chain links TRBV10-1 to TRBJ2-2, with D hard to call. Between the trimmed V and J ends, which lost 5 bases and 3 bases, there was a span of 10 bases. The germline gives CDR1 WNHNN, CDR2 SYGVQD (reference sequence). The CDR3 contains 14 residues. Written as DNA, the CDR3 is TGCGCCAGCAGTTCGGTACCGGACACCGGGGAGCTGTTTTTT. Its protein product is CASSSVPDTGELFF.